The clone carrying this T cell receptor (beta chain) showed up just once. A much larger clone differs by one base, so this may be a read error. The data derive from a study of tumor-infiltrating lymphocytes in primary liver carcinoma. Study overall: Productive TCRbeta read yields ran from roughly 3.9 to 6.8 million per sample and were similar between tissues.

CDR1 and CDR2 from the germline V gene are MNHNY and SVGAGI (reference sequence). The CDR3 length is 15 residues. Trimming left V 8 bases short and J 2 bases short, with 18 bases between. Using a constant-region primer together with ProtoScript II reverse transcriptase, TCR beta cDNA was made from roughly 540 ng of total RNA. Libraries for TCR beta were built through three nested multiplex PCR rounds, which together made up a slightly modified ARM-PCR procedure. Each of the first two PCR rounds ran roughly 9 cycles with TRBV1-TRBV30 forward and C-beta reverse primers. Each CDR3 protein gets one entry after TCRdb re-called the multiplex PCR reads with MiXCR. The table lists 100,000 to 150,000 distinct CDR3 sequences, 64% of them singletons. RNA and DNA were co-extracted from approximately 20-30 mg of unsorted bulk tissue. There were five separate regions sampled from each tumor.

This rearrangement joins TRBV6-6 to TRBJ2-5, with D possibly being TRBD2 (5 bases). The sequence came from a woman aged 55-69 years with primary liver carcinoma and hepatitis B virus infection. The material sequenced was liver tumor tissue from sampling region 3. As to subset: tumor region T3, left-lateral pole. CDR3: CASGLGQDQQETQYF. CDR3 DNA: TGTGCCAGCGGACTGGGCCAAGACCAACAAGAGACCCAGTACTTC.